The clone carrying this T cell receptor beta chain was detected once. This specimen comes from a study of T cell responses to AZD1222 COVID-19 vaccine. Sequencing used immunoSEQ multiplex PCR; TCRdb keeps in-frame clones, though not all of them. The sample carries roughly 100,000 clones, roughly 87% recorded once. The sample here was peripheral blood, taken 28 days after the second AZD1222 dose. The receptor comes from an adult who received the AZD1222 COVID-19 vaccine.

CDR3 region: CASSLVQGGPKYF. In DNA, the CDR3 is TGTGCCAGCAGTTTAGTACAGGGGGGCCCCAAGTACTTC. The V call is TRBV28, the J call TRBJ2-4; TRBD1 aligns across 8 bases. Germline V gene lookup returns CDR1 MDHEN and CDR2 SYDVKM. With 2 bases clipped from V and 14 bases from J, the junction kept 8 bases outside the gene matches. This CDR3 is built from 13 residues.